This T cell receptor (beta chain) was sequenced during a study of siplizumab effects on memory and regulatory T cells. Findings and limits, study-wide: Major contributors to the alloresponse seemed to be naive T cells, which also appeared more diverse than memory cells. Siplizumab led to significantly less abundant alloreactive sequences that could be traced back to unstimulated CD4+ memory cells.

Each sample contributed about 10^5 TCR templates to the assay. Sequencing was performed with immunoSEQ multiplex PCR; in TCRdb, only in-frame clones are kept and a portion is missing. This repertoire shows 100,000 to 110,000 clones, about 95% found once; its top ten account for approximately 1.5%. J was trimmed by 7 bases and V by 4 bases; bases with no gene match: 6. Germline CDR1 LGHNA, CDR2 YNFKEQ. CDR3 length equals 14 residues. Comments on this clone: As yet, its antigen is unknown.

Sequencing was carried out using non-Treg CD4+ T cells sorted from blood. This TCR was recovered from a human donor in good health. The chain recombines TRBV4-2 with TRBJ2-1; 8 bases align to TRBD2. Here the CDR3 DNA reads TGTGCCAGCAGCCTGGGACTAGTAGTGAATGAGCAGTTCTTC. Translated, it gives CASSLGLVVNEQFF.